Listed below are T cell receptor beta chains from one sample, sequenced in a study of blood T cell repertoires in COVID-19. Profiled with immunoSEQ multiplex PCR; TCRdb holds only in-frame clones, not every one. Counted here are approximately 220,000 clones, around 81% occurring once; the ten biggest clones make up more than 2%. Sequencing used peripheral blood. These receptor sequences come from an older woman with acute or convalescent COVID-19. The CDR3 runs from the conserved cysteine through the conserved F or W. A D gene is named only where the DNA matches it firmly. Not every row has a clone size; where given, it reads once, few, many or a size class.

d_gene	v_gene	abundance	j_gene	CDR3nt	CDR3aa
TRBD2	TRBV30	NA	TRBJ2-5	TGTGCCTGGAGTCACGGGGGGACGGGGGAGACCCAGTACTTC	CAWSHGGTGETQYF
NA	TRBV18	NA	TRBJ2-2	TGTGCCAGCTCACCTGTAAGAGTGATGAACACCGGGGAGCTGTTTTTT	CASSPVRVMNTGELFF
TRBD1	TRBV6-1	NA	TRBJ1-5	TGTGCCAGCAGTGCTGGGACAGGAGGGAGCAATCAGCCCCAGCATTTT	CASSAGTGGSNQPQHF
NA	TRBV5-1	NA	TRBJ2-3	TGCGCCAGCAGCTTGGTCACCGGGGGGCTTAAAAACACAGATACGCAGTATTTT	CASSLVTGGLKNTDTQYF
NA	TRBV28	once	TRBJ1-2	TGTGCCAGCAGTTTCCCCCAGGGGATGTATCATGGCTACACCTTC	CASSFPQGMYHGYTF
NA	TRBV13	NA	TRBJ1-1	TGTGCCAGCAGCGCTTGGGGGGGCAGGAACACTGAAGCTTTCTTT	CASSAWGGRNTEAFF
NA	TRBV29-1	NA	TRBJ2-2	TGCAGCTCCCGGGTGGGGGGTTCTATTTTCGCCGGGGAGCTGTTTTTT	CSSRVGGSIFAGELFF
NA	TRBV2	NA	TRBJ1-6	TGTGCCGGGGGGGTGACCTATAATTCACCCCTCCACTTT	CAGGVTYNSPLHF
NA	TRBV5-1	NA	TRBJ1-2	TGCGCCAGCAGTCTCCCAGGCTCCTATGGCTACACCTTC	CASSLPGSYGYTF
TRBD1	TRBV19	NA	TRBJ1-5	TGTGCCAGTAGTTGGTCGGGGGGACAGGGTTCTAATCAGCCCCAGCATTTT	CASSWSGGQGSNQPQHF
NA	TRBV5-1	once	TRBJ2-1	TGCGCCAGCAGCTTGGGGCCCCCTCGACGGAGTAATGAGCAGTTCTTC	CASSLGPPRRSNEQFF
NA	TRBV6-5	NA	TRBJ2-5	TGTGCCAGCAGGGACATACAAGAGACCCAGTACTTC	CASRDIQETQYF
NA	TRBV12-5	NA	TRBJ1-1	TGTGCTAGTGGTTTGGACGTTAGCCCTGAAGCTTTCTTT	CASGLDVSPEAFF
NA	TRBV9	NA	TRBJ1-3	TGTGCCAGCAGCGAAGCAACTGGAAACACCATATATTTT	CASSEATGNTIYF
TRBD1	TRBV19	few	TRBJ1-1	TGTGCCAGTAGTTCCCGGACAGGGCGCGCGGCTGAAGCTTTCTTT	CASSSRTGRAAEAFF
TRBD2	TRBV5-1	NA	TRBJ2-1	TGCGCCAGCAGCTTGGGGGTAGCGGGGGCTCTCAATGAGCAGTTCTTC	CASSLGVAGALNEQFF
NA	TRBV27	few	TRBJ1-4	TGTGCCAGCAGCGTAAAACTGTTTTTT	CASSVKLFF
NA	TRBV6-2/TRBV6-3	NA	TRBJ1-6	TGTGCCAGCAGTCGTCCCTTCTCAGGGGTAAATTCACCCCTCCACTTT	CASSRPFSGVNSPLHF
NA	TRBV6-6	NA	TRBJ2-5	TGTGCCAGCAGTTACCCCCCCGTGGCGGTGGAGACCCAGTACTTC	CASSYPPVAVETQYF
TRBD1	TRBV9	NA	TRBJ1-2	TGTGCCAGCAGCGTAGGCTACAGGGGTAACTATGGCTACACCTTC	CASSVGYRGNYGYTF
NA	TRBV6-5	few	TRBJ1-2	TGTGCCACTCGCGAGGGAGCTGGTGGCTACACCTTC	CATREGAGGYTF
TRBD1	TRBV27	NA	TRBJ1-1	TGTGCCAGCAGAACGGACAGGGGGTCTGAAGCTTTCTTT	CASRTDRGSEAFF
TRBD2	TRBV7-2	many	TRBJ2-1	TGTGCCAGCAGCTTAGGAATTCGCGGCGGGAGCGGTGAGCAGTTCTTC	CASSLGIRGGSGEQFF
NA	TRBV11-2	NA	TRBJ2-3	TGTGCCAGCGCCACCGCGTCGGGGAGAGATACGCAGTATTTT	CASATASGRDTQYF
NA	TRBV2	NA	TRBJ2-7	TGTGCCAGCAGTGCAGGACTCCATACGCTCGAGCAGTACTTC	CASSAGLHTLEQYF
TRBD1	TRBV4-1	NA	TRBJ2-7	TGCGCCAGCAGCCCGACAGGGCCCTACGAGCAGTACTTC	CASSPTGPYEQYF
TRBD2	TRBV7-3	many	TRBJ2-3	TGTGCCAGCAGCTTAGGGGGAGGGGCAGATACGCAGTATTTT	CASSLGGGADTQYF
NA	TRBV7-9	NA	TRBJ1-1	TGTGCCAGCAGCCAAACGGGGAGGGAGTTGATCTTT	CASSQTGRELIF
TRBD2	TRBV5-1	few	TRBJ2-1	TGCGCCAGCAGCTTGCGATCTAGCGGGGCGTACAATGAGCAGTTCTTC	CASSLRSSGAYNEQFF
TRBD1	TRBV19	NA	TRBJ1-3	TGTGCCAGTAGTGGACGGACAGGGAAGGCGCACACCATATATTTT	CASSGRTGKAHTIYF
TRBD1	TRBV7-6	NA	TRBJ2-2	TGTGCCAGCAGCTTAGTGTCGGGACAGGGTATCGGGGAGCTGTTTTTT	CASSLVSGQGIGELFF
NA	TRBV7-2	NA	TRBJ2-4	TGTGCCAGCAGCTTTACGACAGATCTCAAAAACATTCAGTACTTC	CASSFTTDLKNIQYF
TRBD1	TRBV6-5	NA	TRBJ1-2	TGTGCCAGCAGTTACGGACAGGGCCGCTATGGCTACACCTTC	CASSYGQGRYGYTF
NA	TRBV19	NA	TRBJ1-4	TGTGCCAGTAGTAGTCACGGAAGTCTCGGGAGGGGTGCCAAAAAACTGTTTTTT	CASSSHGSLGRGAKKLFF
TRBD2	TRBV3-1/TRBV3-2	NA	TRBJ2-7	TGTGCCAGCAGCCAAGGGCGGGGGGCCTACGAGCAGTACTTC	CASSQGRGAYEQYF
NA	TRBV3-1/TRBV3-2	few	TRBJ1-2	TGTGCCAGCAGCCAAGGCCAGACACGGCTGAATGGCTACACCTTC	CASSQGQTRLNGYTF
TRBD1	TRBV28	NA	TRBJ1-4	TGTGCCAGCAGTTTACCAGGGGGCGGCGAAAAACTGTTTTTT	CASSLPGGGEKLFF
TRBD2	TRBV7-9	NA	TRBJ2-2	TGTGCCAGCAGCCCGAGGGAGGACGGGAGGACCGGGGAGCTGTTTTTT	CASSPREDGRTGELFF
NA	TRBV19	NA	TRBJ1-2	TGTGCCAGTAGGGCGGGTAGGGCTTCTGGCTACACCTTC	CASRAGRASGYTF
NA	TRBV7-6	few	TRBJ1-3	TGTGCCAGCAGCCCGGCGGGGGCCGGAAACACCATATATTTT	CASSPAGAGNTIYF
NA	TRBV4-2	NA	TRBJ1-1	TGTGCCAGCAGCCAAGTGGCAGGGGAAGCTTTCTTT	CASSQVAGEAFF
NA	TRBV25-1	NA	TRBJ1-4	TGTGCCAGCAGTTGGGGGGATTATGAAAAACTGTTTTTT	CASSWGDYEKLFF
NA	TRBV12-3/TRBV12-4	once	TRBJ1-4	TGTGCCAGCACCCCGAGGACACTGGAAAAACTGTTTTTT	CASTPRTLEKLFF
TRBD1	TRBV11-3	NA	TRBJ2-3	TGTGCCAGCAGCCGGACAGGGGTTCGAGATACGCAGTATTTT	CASSRTGVRDTQYF
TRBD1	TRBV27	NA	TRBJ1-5	TGTGCCAGCAGTGAACGACACCCAGGACAGGGTAAGAATCAGCCCCAGCATTTT	CASSERHPGQGKNQPQHF